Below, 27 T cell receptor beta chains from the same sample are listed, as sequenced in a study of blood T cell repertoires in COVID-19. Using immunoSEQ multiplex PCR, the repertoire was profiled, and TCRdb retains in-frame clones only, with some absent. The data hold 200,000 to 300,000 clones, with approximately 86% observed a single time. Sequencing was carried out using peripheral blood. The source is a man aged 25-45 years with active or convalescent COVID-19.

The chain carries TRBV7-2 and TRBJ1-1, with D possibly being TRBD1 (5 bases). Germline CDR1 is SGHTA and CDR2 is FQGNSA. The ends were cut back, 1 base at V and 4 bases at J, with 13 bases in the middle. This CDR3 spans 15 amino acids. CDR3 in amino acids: CASSLVPRVSTEAFF. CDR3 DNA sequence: TGTGCCAGCAGCTTAGTCCCCAGGGTATCCACTGAAGCTTTCTTT.

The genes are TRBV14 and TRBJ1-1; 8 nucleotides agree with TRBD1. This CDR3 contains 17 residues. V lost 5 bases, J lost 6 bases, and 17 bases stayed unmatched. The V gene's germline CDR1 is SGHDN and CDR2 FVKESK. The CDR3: CASSARQGRTPGAEAFF. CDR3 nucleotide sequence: TGTGCCAGCAGCGCACGACAGGGGCGCACCCCCGGGGCTGAAGCTTTCTTT.

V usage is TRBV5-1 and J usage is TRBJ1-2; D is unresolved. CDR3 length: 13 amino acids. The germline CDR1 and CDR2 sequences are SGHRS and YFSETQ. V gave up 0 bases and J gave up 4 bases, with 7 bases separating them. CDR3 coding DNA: TGCGCCAGCAGCTTGGGGAACAGCTATGGCTACACCTTC. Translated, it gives CASSLGNSYGYTF.

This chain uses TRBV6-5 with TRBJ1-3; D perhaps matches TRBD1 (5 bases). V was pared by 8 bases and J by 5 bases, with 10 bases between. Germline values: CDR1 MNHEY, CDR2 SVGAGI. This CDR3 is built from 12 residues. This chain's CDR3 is CASFGGRNTIYF. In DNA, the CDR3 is TGTGCCAGCTTCGGGGGACGAAACACCATATATTTT.

The CDR3 DNA sequence: TGTGCCAGTAGTATGGAGGGACAGGGTAATTCACCCCTCCACTTT. Its translation is CASSMEGQGNSPLHF. The rearrangement joins TRBV19 to TRBJ1-6, with 9 bases fitting TRBD1. V was clipped by 3 bases and J by 6 bases; unmatched bases: 3. Per the germline V gene, CDR1 is LNHDA and CDR2 is SQIVND (reference sequence). This CDR3 region has 15 residues.

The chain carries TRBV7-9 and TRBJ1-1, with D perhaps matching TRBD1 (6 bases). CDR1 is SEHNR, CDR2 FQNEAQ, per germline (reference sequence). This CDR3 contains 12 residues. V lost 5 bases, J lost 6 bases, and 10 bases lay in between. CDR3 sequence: CASSLQGAEAFF. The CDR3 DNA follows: TGTGCCAGCAGCCTACAGGGCGCTGAAGCTTTCTTT.

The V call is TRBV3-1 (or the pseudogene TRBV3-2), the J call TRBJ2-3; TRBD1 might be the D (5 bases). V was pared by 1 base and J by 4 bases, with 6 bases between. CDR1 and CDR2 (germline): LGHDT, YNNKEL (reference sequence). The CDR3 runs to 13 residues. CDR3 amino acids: CASSQVTADTQYF. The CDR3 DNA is TGTGCCAGCAGCCAAGTGACAGCAGATACGCAGTATTTT.

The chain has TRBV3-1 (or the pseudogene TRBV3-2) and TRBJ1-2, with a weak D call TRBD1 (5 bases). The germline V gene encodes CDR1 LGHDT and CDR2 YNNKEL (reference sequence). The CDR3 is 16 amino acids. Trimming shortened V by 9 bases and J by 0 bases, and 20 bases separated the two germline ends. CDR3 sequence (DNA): TGTGCCAGACGGAGACAGAAACCCCCCCCTAACTATGGCTACACCTTC. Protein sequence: CARRRQKPPPNYGYTF.

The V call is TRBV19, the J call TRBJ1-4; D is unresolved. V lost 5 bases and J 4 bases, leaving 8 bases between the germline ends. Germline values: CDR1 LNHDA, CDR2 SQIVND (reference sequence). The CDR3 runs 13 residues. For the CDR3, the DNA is TGTGCCAGTAGTCACGAGTATAATGAAAAACTGTTTTTT. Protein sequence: CASSHEYNEKLFF.

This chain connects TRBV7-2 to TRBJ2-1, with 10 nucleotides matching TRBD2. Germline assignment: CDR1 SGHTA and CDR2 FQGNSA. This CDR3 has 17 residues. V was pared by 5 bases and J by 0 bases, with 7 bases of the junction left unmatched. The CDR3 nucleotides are TGTGCCAGCAGCCCGGCAGCGGGGGGGAGCTCCTACAATGAGCAGTTCTTC. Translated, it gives CASSPAAGGSSYNEQFF.

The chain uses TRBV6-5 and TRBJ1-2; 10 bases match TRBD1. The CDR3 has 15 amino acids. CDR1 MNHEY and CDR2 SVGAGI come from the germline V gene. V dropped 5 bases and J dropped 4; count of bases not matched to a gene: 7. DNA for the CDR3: TGTGCCAGCAGTCCCCGGGACAGGGGAGGCTATGGCTACACCTTC. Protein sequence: CASSPRDRGGYGYTF.

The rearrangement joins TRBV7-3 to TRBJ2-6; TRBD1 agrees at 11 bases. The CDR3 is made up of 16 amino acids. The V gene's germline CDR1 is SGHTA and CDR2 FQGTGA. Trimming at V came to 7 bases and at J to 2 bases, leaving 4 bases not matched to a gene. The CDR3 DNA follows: TGTGCCAGCACCGGACAGGGGGCCACTGGGGCCAACGTCCTGACTTTC. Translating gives CASTGQGATGANVLTF.

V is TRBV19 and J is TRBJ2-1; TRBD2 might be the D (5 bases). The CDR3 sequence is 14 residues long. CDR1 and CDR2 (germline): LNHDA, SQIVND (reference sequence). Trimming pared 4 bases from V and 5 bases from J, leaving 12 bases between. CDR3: CASSTRTEDNEQFF. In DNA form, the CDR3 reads TGTGCCAGTAGTACCCGGACGGAGGACAATGAGCAGTTCTTC.

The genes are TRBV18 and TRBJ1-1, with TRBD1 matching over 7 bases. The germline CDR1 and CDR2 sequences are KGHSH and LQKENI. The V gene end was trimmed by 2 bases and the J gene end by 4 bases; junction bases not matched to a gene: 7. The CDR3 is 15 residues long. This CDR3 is CASSPNTGVSTEAFF. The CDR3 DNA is TGTGCCAGCTCACCAAATACAGGGGTTAGCACTGAAGCTTTCTTT. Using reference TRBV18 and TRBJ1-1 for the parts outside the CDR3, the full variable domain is NAGVMQNPRHLVRRRGQEARLRCSPMKGHSHVYWYRQLPEEGLKFMVYLQKENIIDESGMPKERFSAEFPKEGPSILRIQQVVRGDSAAYFCASSPNTGVSTEAFFGQGTRLTVV.

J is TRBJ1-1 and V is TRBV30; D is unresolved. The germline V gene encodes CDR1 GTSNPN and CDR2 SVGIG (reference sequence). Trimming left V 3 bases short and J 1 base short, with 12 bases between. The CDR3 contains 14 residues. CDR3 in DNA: TGTGCCTGGAGCGGAGCCAGAAGGAACACTGAAGCTTTCTTT. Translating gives CAWSGARRNTEAFF.

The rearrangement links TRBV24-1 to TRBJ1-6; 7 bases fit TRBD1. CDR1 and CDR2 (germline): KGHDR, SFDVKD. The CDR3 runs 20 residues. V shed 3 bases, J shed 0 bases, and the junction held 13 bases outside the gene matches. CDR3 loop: CATSDKGTDVLSSYNSPLHF. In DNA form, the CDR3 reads TGTGCCACCAGTGATAAAGGGACAGACGTTCTAAGCTCCTATAATTCACCCCTCCACTTT.

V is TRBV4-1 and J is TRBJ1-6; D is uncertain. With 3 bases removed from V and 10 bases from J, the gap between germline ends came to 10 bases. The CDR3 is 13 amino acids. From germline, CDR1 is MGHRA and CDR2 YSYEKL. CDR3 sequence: CASSQVYRSPLHF. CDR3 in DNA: TGCGCCAGCAGCCAGGTATATCGGTCACCCCTCCACTTT.

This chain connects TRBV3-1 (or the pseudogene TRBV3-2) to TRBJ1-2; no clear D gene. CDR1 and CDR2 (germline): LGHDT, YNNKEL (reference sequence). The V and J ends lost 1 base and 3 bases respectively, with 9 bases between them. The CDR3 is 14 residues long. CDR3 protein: CASSQASEDYGYTF. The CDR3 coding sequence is TGTGCCAGCAGCCAAGCCTCGGAGGACTATGGCTACACCTTC.

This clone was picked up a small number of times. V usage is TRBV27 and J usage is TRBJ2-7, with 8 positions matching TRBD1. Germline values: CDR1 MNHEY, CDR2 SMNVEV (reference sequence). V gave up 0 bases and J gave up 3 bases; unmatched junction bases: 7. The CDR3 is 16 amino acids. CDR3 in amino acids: CASSLSWDRPLYEQYF. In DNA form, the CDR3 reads TGTGCCAGCAGTTTATCGTGGGACAGGCCTCTCTACGAGCAGTACTTC.

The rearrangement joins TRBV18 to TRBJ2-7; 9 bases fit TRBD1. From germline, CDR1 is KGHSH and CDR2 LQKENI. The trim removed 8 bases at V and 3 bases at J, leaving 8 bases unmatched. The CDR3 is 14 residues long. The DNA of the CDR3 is TGTGCCAGCAGAACCGGGACAGGGATCTACGAGCAGTACTTC. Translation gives CASRTGTGIYEQYF. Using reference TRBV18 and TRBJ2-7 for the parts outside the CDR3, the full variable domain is NAGVMQNPRHLVRRRGQEARLRCSPMKGHSHVYWYRQLPEEGLKFMVYLQKENIIDESGMPKERFSAEFPKEGPSILRIQQVVRGDSAAYFCASRTGTGIYEQYFGPGTRLTVT.

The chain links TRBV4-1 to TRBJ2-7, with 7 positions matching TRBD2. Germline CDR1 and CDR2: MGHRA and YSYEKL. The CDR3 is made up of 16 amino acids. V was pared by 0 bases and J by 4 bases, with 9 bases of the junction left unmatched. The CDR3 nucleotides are TGCGCCAGCAGCCAAGATGGCGGGGGTCCGGGTTACGAGCAGTACTTC. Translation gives CASSQDGGGPGYEQYF.

CDR3 DNA: TGTGCCCCAACCAGGGGGAGAGGGACTGAAGCTTTCTTT. Amino acids: CAPTRGRGTEAFF. The V gene is TRBV11-3, the J gene TRBJ1-1, with 7 bases fitting TRBD1. The germline CDR1 and CDR2 sequences are SGHNT and YENEEA. CDR3 size: 13 residues. J was trimmed by 5 bases and V by 11 bases; bases with no gene match: 11. Complete variable domain (other parts from reference TRBV11-3 and TRBJ1-1): EAGVVQSPRYKIIEKKQPVAFWCNPISGHNTLYWYLQNLGQGPELLIRYENEEAVDDSQLPKDRFSAERLKGVDSTLKIQPAELGDSAVYLCAPTRGRGTEAFFGQGTRLTVV.

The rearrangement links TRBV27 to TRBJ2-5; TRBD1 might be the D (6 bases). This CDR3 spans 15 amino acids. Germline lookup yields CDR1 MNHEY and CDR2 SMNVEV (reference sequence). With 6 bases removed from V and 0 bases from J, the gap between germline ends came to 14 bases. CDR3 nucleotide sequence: TGTGCCAGCAGCTCCGACGGGACACACCAAGAGACCCAGTACTTC. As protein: CASSSDGTHQETQYF.

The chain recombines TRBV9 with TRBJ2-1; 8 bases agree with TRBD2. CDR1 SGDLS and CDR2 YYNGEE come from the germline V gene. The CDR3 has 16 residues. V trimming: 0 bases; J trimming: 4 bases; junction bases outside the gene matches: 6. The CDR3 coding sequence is TGTGCCAGCAGCGTAGACGTCGGGGGGGCTTACAATGAGCAGTTCTTC. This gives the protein CASSVDVGGAYNEQFF.

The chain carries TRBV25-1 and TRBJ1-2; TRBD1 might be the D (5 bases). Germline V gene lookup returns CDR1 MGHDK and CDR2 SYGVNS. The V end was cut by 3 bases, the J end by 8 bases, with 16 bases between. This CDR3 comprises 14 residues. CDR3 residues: CASSEIPTASGYTF. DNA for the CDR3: TGTGCCAGCAGTGAGATCCCGACAGCAAGCGGCTACACCTTC.

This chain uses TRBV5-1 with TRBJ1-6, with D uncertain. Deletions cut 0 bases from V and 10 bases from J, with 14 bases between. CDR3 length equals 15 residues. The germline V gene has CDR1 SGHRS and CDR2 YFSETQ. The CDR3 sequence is CASSLGSGVNSPLHF. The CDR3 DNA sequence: TGCGCCAGCAGCTTGGGGTCCGGTGTAAACTCACCCCTCCACTTT.

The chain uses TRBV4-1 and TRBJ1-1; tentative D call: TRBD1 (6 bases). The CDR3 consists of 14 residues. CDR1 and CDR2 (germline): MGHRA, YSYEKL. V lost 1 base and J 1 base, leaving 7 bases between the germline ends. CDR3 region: CASSQAQGNTEAFF. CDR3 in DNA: TGCGCCAGCAGCCAAGCACAGGGGAACACTGAAGCTTTCTTT.